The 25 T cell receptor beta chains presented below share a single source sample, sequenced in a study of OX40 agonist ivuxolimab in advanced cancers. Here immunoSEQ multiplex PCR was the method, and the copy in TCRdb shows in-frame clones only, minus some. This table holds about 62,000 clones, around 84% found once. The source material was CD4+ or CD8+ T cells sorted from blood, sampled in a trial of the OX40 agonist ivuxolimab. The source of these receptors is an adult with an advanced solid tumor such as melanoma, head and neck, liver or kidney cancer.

The CDR3 nucleotides read TGCGCCAGCAGTGATCGGTTCGGAAACGAGCAGTACTTC. It specifies CASSDRFGNEQYF. The chain links TRBV10-1 to TRBJ2-7; D unclear. In germline, CDR1 is WNHNN, CDR2 SYGVQD (reference sequence). The CDR3 contains 13 residues. Trimming cost V 3 bases and J 5 bases, with 11 bases left between them.

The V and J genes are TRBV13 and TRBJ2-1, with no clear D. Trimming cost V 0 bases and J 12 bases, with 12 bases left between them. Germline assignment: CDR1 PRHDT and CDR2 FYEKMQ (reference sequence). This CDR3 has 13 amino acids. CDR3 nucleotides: TGTGCCAGCAGCTTAGGCGAAGGAGTTCCGCAGTTCTTC. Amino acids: CASSLGEGVPQFF.

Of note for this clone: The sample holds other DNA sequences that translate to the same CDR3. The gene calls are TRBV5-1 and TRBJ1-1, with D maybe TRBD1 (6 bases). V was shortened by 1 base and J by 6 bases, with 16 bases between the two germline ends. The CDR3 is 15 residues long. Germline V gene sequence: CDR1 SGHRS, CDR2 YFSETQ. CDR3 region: CASSLLSGHSAEAFF. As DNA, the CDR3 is TGCGCCAGCAGCTTGCTTTCGGGACACTCGGCTGAAGCTTTCTTT.

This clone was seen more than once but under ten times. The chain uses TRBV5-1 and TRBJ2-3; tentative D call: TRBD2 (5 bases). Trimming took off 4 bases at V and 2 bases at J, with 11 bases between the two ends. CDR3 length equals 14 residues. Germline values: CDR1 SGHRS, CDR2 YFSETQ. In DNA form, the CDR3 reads TGCGCCAGCAGCGGTGGCGGGTCCACAGATACGCAGTATTTT. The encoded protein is CASSGGGSTDTQYF.

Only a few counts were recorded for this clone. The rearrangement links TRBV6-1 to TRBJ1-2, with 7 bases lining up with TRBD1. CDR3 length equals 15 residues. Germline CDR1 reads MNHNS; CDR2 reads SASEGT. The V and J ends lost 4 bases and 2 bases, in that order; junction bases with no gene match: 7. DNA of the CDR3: TGTGCCAGCAGTGTGGAGACAGGGCACAACTATGGCTACACCTTC. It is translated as CASSVETGHNYGYTF.

The CDR3 region has the DNA TGTGCCAGCAGTGGGGGACGGGTGAACACTGAAGCTTTCTTT. This sequence encodes CASSGGRVNTEAFF. The rearrangement links TRBV6-1 to TRBJ1-1; tentative D call: TRBD1 (5 bases). Trimming stripped 4 bases from V and 0 bases from J, with 9 bases between. Germline CDR1 and CDR2: MNHNS and SASEGT. The CDR3 covers 14 residues.

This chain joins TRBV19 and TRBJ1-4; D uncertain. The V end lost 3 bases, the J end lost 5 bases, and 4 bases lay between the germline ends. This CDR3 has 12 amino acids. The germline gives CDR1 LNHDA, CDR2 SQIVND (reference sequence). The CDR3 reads CASSISNEKLFF. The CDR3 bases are TGTGCCAGTAGTATCTCCAATGAAAAACTGTTTTTT.

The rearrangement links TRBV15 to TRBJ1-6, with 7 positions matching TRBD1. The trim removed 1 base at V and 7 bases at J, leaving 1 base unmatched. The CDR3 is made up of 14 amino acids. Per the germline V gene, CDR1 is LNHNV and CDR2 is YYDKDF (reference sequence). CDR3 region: CATSRGQGNSPLHF. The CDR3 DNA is TGTGCCACCAGCAGAGGACAGGGAAATTCACCCCTCCACTTT.

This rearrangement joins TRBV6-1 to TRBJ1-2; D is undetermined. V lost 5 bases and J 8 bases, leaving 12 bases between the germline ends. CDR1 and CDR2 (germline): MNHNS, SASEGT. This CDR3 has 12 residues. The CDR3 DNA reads TGTGCCAGCAGTCAGATCGGGAACGGCTACACCTTC. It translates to CASSQIGNGYTF.

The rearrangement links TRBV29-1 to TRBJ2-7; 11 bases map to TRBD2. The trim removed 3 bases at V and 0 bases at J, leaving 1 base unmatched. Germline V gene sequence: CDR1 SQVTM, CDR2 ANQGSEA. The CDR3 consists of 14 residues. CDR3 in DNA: TGCAGCGTTGAGCTAGCGGGAGGCTCCTACGAGCAGTACTTC. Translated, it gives CSVELAGGSYEQYF.

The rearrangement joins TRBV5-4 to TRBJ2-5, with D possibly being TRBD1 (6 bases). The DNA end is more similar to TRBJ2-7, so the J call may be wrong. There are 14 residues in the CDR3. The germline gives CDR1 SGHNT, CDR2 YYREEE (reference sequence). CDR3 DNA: TGTGCCAGCAGCCCAGGGGACAAGGCCTACGAGCAGTACTTC. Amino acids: CASSPGDKAYEQYF.

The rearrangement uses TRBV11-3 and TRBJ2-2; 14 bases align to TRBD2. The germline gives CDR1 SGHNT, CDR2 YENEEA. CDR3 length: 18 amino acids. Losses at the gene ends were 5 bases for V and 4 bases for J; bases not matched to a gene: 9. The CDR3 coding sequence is TGTGCCAGCAGCCGAGGACTAGCGGGGGGACCGGGCACCGGGGAGCTGTTTTTT. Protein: CASSRGLAGGPGTGELFF.

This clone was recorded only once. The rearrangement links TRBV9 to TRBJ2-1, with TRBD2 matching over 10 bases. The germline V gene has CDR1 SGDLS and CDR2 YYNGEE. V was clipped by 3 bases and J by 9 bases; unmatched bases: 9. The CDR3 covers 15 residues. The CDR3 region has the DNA TGTGCCAGCAGCGCCCCAGCGGGAGGGCCTCCTGAGCAGTTCTTC. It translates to CASSAPAGGPPEQFF.

CDR3 nucleotides: TGTGCCAGCCTAGAAAAGCCGGGTGGCTACACCTTC. Amino acid sequence: CASLEKPGGYTF. This rearrangement joins TRBV6-1 to TRBJ1-2; unclear D gene. CDR3 length equals 12 residues. The germline V gene has CDR1 MNHNS and CDR2 SASEGT. Trimming pared 8 bases from V and 7 bases from J, leaving 14 bases between.

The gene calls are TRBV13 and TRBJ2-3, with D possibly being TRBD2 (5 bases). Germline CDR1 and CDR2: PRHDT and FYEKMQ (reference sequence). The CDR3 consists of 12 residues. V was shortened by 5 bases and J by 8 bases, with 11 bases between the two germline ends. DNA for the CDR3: TGTGCCAGCAGCCTGACTACGCTTACGCAGTATTTT. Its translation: CASSLTTLTQYF.

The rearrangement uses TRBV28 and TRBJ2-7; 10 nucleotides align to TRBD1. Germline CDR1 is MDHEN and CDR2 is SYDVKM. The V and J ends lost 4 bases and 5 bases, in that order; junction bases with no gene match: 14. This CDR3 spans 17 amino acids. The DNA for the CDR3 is TGTGCCAGCAGTTCCCTTGCAGGGACAGGGGCGATAAACGAGCAGTACTTC. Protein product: CASSSLAGTGAINEQYF.

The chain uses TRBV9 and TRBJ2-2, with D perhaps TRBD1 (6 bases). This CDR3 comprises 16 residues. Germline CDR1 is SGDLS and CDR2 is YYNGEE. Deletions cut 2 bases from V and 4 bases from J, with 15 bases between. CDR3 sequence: CASSVTGSETTGELFF. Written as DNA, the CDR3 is TGTGCCAGCAGCGTGACAGGTTCGGAAACCACCGGGGAGCTGTTTTTT.

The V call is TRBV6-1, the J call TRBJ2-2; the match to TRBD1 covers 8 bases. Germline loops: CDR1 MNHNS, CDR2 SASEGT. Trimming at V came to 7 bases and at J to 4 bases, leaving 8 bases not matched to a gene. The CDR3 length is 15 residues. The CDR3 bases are TGTGCCAGCAATGGACAGGGCGGCCTCACCGGGGAGCTGTTTTTT. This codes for CASNGQGGLTGELFF.

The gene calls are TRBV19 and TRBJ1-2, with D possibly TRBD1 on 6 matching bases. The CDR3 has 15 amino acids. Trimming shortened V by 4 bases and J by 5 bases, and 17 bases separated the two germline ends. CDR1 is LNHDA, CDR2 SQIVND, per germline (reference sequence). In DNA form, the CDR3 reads TGTGCCAGTAGTACCCCCGGGACACCTGGGTATGGCTACACCTTC. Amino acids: CASSTPGTPGYGYTF.

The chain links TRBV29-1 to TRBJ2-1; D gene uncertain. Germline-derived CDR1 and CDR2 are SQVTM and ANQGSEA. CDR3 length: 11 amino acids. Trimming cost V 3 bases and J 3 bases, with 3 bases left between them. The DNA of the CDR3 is TGCAGCGTTGATAACTACAATGAGCAGTTCTTC. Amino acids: CSVDNYNEQFF.

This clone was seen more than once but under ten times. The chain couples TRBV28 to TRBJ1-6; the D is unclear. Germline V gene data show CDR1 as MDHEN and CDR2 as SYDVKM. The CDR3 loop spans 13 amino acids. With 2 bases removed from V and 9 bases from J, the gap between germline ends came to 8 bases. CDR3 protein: CASSLDWSSPLHF. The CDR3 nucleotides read TGTGCCAGCAGTTTAGATTGGAGTTCACCCCTCCACTTT.

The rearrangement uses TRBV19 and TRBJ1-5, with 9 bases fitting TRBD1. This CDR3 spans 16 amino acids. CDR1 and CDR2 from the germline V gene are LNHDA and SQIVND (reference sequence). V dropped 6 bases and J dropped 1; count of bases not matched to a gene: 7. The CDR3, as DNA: TGTGCCAGTAGAGGGACAGGGCTAGGCAGCAATCAGCCCCAGCATTTT. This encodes CASRGTGLGSNQPQHF.

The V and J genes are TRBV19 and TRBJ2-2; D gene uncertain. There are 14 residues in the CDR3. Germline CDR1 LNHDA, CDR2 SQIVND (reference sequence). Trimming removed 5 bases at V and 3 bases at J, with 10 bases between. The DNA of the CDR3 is TGTGCCAGTAGTCGTTTAGCACACACCGGGGAGCTGTTTTTT. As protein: CASSRLAHTGELFF.

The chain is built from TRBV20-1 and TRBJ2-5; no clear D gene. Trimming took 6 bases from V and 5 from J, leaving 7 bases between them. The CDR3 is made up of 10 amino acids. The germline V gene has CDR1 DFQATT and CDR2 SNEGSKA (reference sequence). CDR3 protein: CSAYGETQYF. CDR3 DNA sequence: TGCAGTGCATATGGGGAGACCCAGTACTTC.

CDR3 in DNA: TGTGCCAGCAGCCCACCTAGCGGGAGGATATACGAGCAGTACTTC. Encoded protein: CASSPPSGRIYEQYF. This sequence joins TRBV7-9 and TRBJ2-7; 11 bases are shared with TRBD2. Germline CDR1 reads SEHNR; CDR2 reads FQNEAQ (reference sequence). This CDR3 contains 15 residues. Trimming took 5 bases from V and 4 from J; bases not matched to a gene: 7.